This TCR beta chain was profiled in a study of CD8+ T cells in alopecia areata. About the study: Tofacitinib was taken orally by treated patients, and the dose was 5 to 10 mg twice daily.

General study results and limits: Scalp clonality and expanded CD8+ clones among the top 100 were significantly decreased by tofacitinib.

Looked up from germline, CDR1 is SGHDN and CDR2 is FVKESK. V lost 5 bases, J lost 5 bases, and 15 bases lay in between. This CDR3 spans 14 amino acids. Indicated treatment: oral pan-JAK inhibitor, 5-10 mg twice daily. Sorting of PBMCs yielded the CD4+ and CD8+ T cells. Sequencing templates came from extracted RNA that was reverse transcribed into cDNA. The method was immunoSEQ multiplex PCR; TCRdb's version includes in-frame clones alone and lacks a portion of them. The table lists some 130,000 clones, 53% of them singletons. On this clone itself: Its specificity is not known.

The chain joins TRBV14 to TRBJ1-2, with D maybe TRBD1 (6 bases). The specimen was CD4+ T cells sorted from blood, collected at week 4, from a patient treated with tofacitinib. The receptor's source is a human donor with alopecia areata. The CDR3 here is CASSARDTLYGYTF. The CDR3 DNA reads TGTGCCAGCAGCGCCCGGGACACTCTTTATGGCTACACCTTC.